This note documents a single T cell receptor (beta chain) sequence. As yet, its antigen is unknown. J lost 2 bases, V lost 3 bases, and 4 bases had no gene match. The germline CDR1 and CDR2 sequences are LNHDA and SQIVND (reference sequence). The CDR3 totals 15 residues. The data were obtained in a study of shared clonotypes between healthy human individuals. TCRdb keeps only in-frame clones here, not all; method: immunoSEQ multiplex PCR. Here the sample spans about 1.5 million clones, roughly 96% being singletons. Study results and caveats: Sharing across a few donors was seen in 4.5% to 5.5% of naive CD4 clonotypes.

The V gene is TRBV19, the J gene TRBJ2-1; 7 positions match TRBD2. The clonotype was recovered from a man in his thirties or forties in good health. Sequencing input: naive CD4+ T cells sorted from blood. Described subset: CD45RA+ positively selected. The DNA for the CDR3 is TGTGCCAGTAGTATTCCCGGGGGGACCTACAATGAGCAGTTCTTC. Translated: CASSIPGGTYNEQFF.